The 29 T cell receptor beta chains below were found in one sample sequenced in a study of siplizumab effects on memory and regulatory T cells (dated by TCRdb to between 2018 and 2021). Receptor amplification or capture employed the immunoSEQ multiplex PCR assay. TCRdb carries this immuneACCESS record with in-frame sequences only. Its versions omit some clonotypes, under half of them owing to an unresolved V gene in the studies checked, with the rest unexplained. This sample gives 110,000 or so clones in total; more than 85% of them show up just once. Jointly, the top ten make up 0.32% of the sample. The sequencing sample was made of CD4+ T cells sorted from blood. The receptor set was obtained from a human donor in good health.

The gene calls are TRBV27 and TRBJ1-2; possibly TRBD1 for D (6 bases). There are 15 residues in the CDR3. CDR1 is MNHEY and CDR2 is SMNVEV in the germline V gene (reference sequence). With 2 bases removed from V and 7 bases from J, the gap between germline ends came to 17 bases. CDR3 DNA: TGTGCCAGCAGTTTAAGACCGGGACACCTTGGTGGCTACACCTTC. Its protein product is CASSLRPGHLGGYTF.

This clone occurred once. The chain couples TRBV11-3 to TRBJ2-5, with a weak D call TRBD1 (6 bases). Between the trimmed V and J ends, which lost 5 bases and 0 bases, there was a span of 10 bases. Germline CDR1 SGHNT, CDR2 YENEEA. This CDR3 has 14 amino acids. In DNA form, the CDR3 reads TGTGCCAGCAGCGACCGGGACAACCAAGAGACCCAGTACTTC. As protein: CASSDRDNQETQYF.

The genes are TRBV7-9 and TRBJ1-5; D uncertain. The CDR3 has 12 residues. V gave up 10 bases and J gave up 2 bases, with 9 bases separating them. The germline CDR1 and CDR2 sequences are SEHNR and FQNEAQ (reference sequence). CDR3 nucleotides: TGTGCCACCACATGGGGCAATCAGCCCCAGCATTTT. The encoded protein is CATTWGNQPQHF.

The chain combines TRBV7-9 with TRBJ2-3; a possible D gene is TRBD1 (5 bases). Trimming stripped 5 bases from V and 4 bases from J, with 28 bases between. This CDR3 has 19 amino acids. Per germline, CDR1 SEHNR and CDR2 FQNEAQ (reference sequence). In DNA, the CDR3 is TGTGCCAGCAGCCTAGGTCGGCAGGGAAGGTTAAAAGGGGCAGATACGCAGTATTTT. This translates into CASSLGRQGRLKGADTQYF.

The chain couples TRBV7-6 to TRBJ1-6, with D maybe TRBD1 (6 bases). CDR3 length: 14 residues. Trimming left V 1 base short and J 10 bases short, with 11 bases between. Germline CDR1 is SGHVS and CDR2 is FNYEAQ. CDR3 in amino acids: CASSLETDRSPLHF. DNA of the CDR3: TGTGCCAGCAGCTTAGAGACAGACAGGTCACCCCTCCACTTT.

This CDR3 is CASSQRDRAETQYF. CDR3 in DNA: TGCGCCAGCAGCCAACGCGACAGGGCAGAGACCCAGTACTTC. V gene TRBV4-1 combines with J gene TRBJ2-5, with TRBD1 identical over 7 bases. The V gene end was trimmed by 2 bases and the J gene end by 4 bases; junction bases not matched to a gene: 4. This CDR3 contains 14 residues. Germline loops: CDR1 MGHRA, CDR2 YSYEKL.

The V gene is TRBV6-5, the J gene TRBJ2-1, with D perhaps assigned TRBD1 or TRBD2 (6 bases each). Germline V lookup: CDR1 MNHEY, CDR2 SVGAGI. The CDR3 runs to 13 residues. Trimming left V 0 bases short and J 9 bases short, with 9 bases between. The CDR3 loop reads CASSYSEGGEQFF. The CDR3 bases are TGTGCCAGCAGTTACTCGGAGGGGGGTGAGCAGTTCTTC.

This clone was picked up one time. The CDR3 sequence: CASSLDGGGGQPQHF. CDR3 bases: TGCGCCAGCAGCTTGGACGGGGGAGGGGGTCAGCCCCAGCATTTT. The chain combines TRBV5-1 with TRBJ1-5; D might be TRBD1 (6 bases). Germline CDR1 and CDR2: SGHRS and YFSETQ. This CDR3 region has 15 residues. Deletions cut 0 bases from V and 6 bases from J, with 13 bases between.

CDR3 DNA sequence: TGTGCCTGGAGTGTCAGTCTCATCTACAATGAGCAGTTCTTC. Translated: CAWSVSLIYNEQFF. V and J are TRBV30 and TRBJ2-1; D is uncertain. The V end was cut by 0 bases, the J end by 3 bases, with 9 bases between. The CDR3 spans 14 residues. Germline V gene lookup returns CDR1 GTSNPN and CDR2 SVGIG (reference sequence).

This clone is a singleton in its sample. The rearrangement links TRBV7-9 to TRBJ2-7; D remains ambiguous. Trimming stripped 11 bases from V and 1 base from J, with 9 bases between. This CDR3 is built from 11 residues. CDR1 SEHNR and CDR2 FQNEAQ come from the germline V gene (reference sequence). CDR3 nucleotide sequence: TGTGCCTGTCAGACTTCCTACGAGCAGTACTTC. Encoded protein: CACQTSYEQYF.

This clone was recorded once. The genes are TRBV20-1 and TRBJ1-1, with no clear D. There are 11 residues in the CDR3. The germline V gene encodes CDR1 DFQATT and CDR2 SNEGSKA (reference sequence). The V and J ends lost 3 bases and 2 bases respectively, with 4 bases between them. This chain's CDR3 is CSARQNTEAFF. CDR3 DNA: TGCAGTGCTAGGCAAAACACTGAAGCTTTCTTT.

The genes are TRBV15 and TRBJ2-3; no firm D call. Germline CDR1 and CDR2: LNHNV and YYDKDF (reference sequence). V was shortened by 5 bases and J by 6 bases, with 12 bases between the two germline ends. CDR3 size: 13 residues. CDR3 in amino acids: CATSSQTWDTQYF. For the CDR3, the DNA is TGTGCCACCAGCTCACAAACTTGGGATACGCAGTATTTT.

The table lists this clone with a count of one. V usage is TRBV5-1 and J usage is TRBJ2-7, with D unclear. V was cut by 0 bases and J by 2 bases, with 9 bases left in between. This CDR3 spans 14 amino acids. Germline CDR1 reads SGHRS; CDR2 reads YFSETQ. The CDR3 sequence: CASSLGTITYEQYF. CDR3 sequence (DNA): TGCGCCAGCAGCTTGGGGACCATTACCTACGAGCAGTACTTC. Combining the CDR3 with reference TRBV5-1 and TRBJ2-7 gives the whole variable domain KAGVTQTPRYLIKTRGQQVTLSCSPISGHRSVSWYQQTPGQGLQFLFEYFSETQRNKGNFPGRFSGRQFSNSRSEMNVSTLELGDSALYLCASSLGTITYEQYFGPGTRLTVT.

The V gene is TRBV7-9, the J gene TRBJ2-1; TRBD2 aligns across 8 bases. The ends lost 1 base at V and 8 bases at J; junction bases unmatched: 4. CDR1 is SEHNR, CDR2 FQNEAQ, per germline (reference sequence). The CDR3 extends over 14 amino acids. DNA for the CDR3: TGTGCCAGCAGCTTAGGGACTAGCATCTATGAGCAGTTCTTC. Translation gives CASSLGTSIYEQFF. Based on the CDR3 plus reference TRBV7-9 and TRBJ2-1, the full variable domain is DTGVSQNPRHKITKRGQNVTFRCDPISEHNRLYWYRQTLGQGPEFLTYFQNEAQLEKSRLLSDRFSAERPKGSFSTLEIQRTEQGDSAMYLCASSLGTSIYEQFFGPGTRLTVL.

The gene calls are TRBV5-4 and TRBJ2-7; 8 nucleotides match TRBD2. Germline V gene sequence: CDR1 SGHNT, CDR2 YYREEE (reference sequence). This CDR3 is built from 15 residues. J was trimmed by 0 bases and V by 3 bases; bases with no gene match: 5. The CDR3 sequence: CASSSSGTSSYEQYF. The CDR3 DNA follows: TGTGCCAGCAGCTCCTCCGGGACTAGCTCCTACGAGCAGTACTTC.

The CDR3 here is CASSVRLAGSNEQFF. The CDR3 DNA is TGTGCCAGCAGTGTGAGACTAGCGGGAAGCAATGAGCAGTTCTTC. This chain joins TRBV27 and TRBJ2-1; 11 positions match TRBD2. This CDR3 region has 15 residues. Germline-derived CDR1 and CDR2 are MNHEY and SMNVEV (reference sequence). V shed 5 bases and J 6 bases; nucleotides not matched to a gene: 6.

CDR3 nucleotides: TGTGCCAGCAGCTTAGTGAGCTGGGGGGCTATCCCCTACGAGCAGTACTTC. Its protein is CASSLVSWGAIPYEQYF. This chain joins TRBV11-2 and TRBJ2-7; D possibly uses TRBD1 or TRBD2 (6 bases each). The CDR3 contains 17 residues. Germline CDR1 is SGHAT and CDR2 is FQNNGV. The germline V and J ends were trimmed by 1 base and 2 bases, with 18 bases remaining between them. The full variable domain, in which reference TRBV11-2 and TRBJ2-7 provide the parts outside the CDR3, is EAGVAQSPRYKIIEKRQSVAFWCNPISGHATLYWYQQILGQGPKLLIQFQNNGVVDDSQLPKDRFSAERLKGVDSTLKIQPAKLEDSAVYLCASSLVSWGAIPYEQYFGPGTRLTVT.

The V call is TRBV4-1, the J call TRBJ1-1; D call uncertain. This CDR3 has 11 amino acids. V lost 5 bases and J lost 9, with 10 bases in between. The germline V gene has CDR1 MGHRA and CDR2 YSYEKL. The CDR3 sequence: CASSTTEKAFF. DNA for the CDR3: TGCGCCAGCAGCACTACCGAAAAAGCTTTCTTT.

In its sample, this clone was seen a few times. This sequence joins TRBV29-1 and TRBJ2-7; D is uncertain. The germline V gene has CDR1 SQVTM and CDR2 ANQGSEA. This CDR3 spans 13 amino acids. V was shortened by 0 bases and J by 3 bases, with 9 bases between the two germline ends. CDR3: CSVEDRSGYEQYF. The CDR3 DNA follows: TGCAGCGTTGAAGATCGTTCGGGCTACGAGCAGTACTTC.

This clone has a single count. The chain's CDR3 is CASSIQGMTDTQYF. In DNA form, the CDR3 reads TGTGCCAGCTCAATACAGGGAATGACAGATACGCAGTATTTT. The V call is TRBV18, the J call TRBJ2-3; TRBD1 might be the D (6 bases). The CDR3 runs 14 residues. Trimming left V 5 bases short and J 3 bases short, with 12 bases between. The V gene's germline CDR1 is KGHSH and CDR2 LQKENI.

The chain combines TRBV5-6 with TRBJ2-7; no clear D. Trimming pared 1 base from V and 6 bases from J, leaving 11 bases between. The CDR3 consists of 13 residues. Germline assignment: CDR1 SGHDT and CDR2 YYEEEE. DNA for the CDR3: TGTGCCAGCAGCTTGCCGACCTCTGGCGAGCAGTACTTC. Its translation is CASSLPTSGEQYF.

Here the CDR3 DNA reads TGTGCCAGCAGTGGCGAGTTGGCCCAGCAGTACTTC. Its translation: CASSGELAQQYF. This chain connects TRBV25-1 to TRBJ2-7, with D unclear. Trimming removed 4 bases at V and 8 bases at J, with 12 bases between. There are 12 residues in the CDR3. CDR1 and CDR2 from the germline V gene are MGHDK and SYGVNS.

CDR3 DNA: TGTGCCAGCACCGACAGGGTAGAGCAGTACTTC. This encodes CASTDRVEQYF. V and J are TRBV2 and TRBJ2-7; 7 bases fit TRBD1. Trimming removed 7 bases from V and 7 bases from J; junction bases left unmatched: 4. The CDR3 spans 11 residues. Germline values: CDR1 SNHLY, CDR2 FYNNEI. The whole variable domain, remainder taken from reference TRBV2 and TRBJ2-7, is EPEVTQTPSHQVTQMGQEVILRCVPISNHLYFYWYRQILGQKVEFLVSFYNNEISEKSEIFDDQFSVERPDGSNFTLKIRSTKLEDSAMYFCASTDRVEQYFGPGTRLTVT.

This clone was seen just once. V gene TRBV6-5 combines with J gene TRBJ1-5; D is possibly TRBD1 (6 bases). V gave up 8 bases and J gave up 0 bases, with 11 bases separating them. The CDR3 has 14 amino acids. Germline V gives CDR1 MNHEY, CDR2 SVGAGI. CDR3 amino acids: CASGETGSNQPQHF. In DNA, the CDR3 is TGTGCCAGCGGGGAGACAGGTAGCAATCAGCCCCAGCATTTT.

The rearrangement uses TRBV2 and TRBJ1-1; no firm D call. This CDR3 has 12 amino acids. CDR1 is SNHLY and CDR2 is FYNNEI in the germline V gene. Trimming took off 6 bases at V and 0 bases at J, with 5 bases between the two ends. In DNA, the CDR3 is TGTGCCAGCAGGGGTTTGAACACTGAAGCTTTCTTT. This codes for CASRGLNTEAFF.

This clone appeared once. The chain carries TRBV5-5 and TRBJ1-2; D gene uncertain. This CDR3 comprises 15 residues. Germline V lookup: CDR1 SGHKS, CDR2 YYEKEE (reference sequence). V was clipped by 4 bases and J by 3 bases, with 16 bases between them. The CDR3 nucleotides read TGTGCCAGCAGCGAGGACCTGGGATTTCACTATGGCTACACCTTC. As protein: CASSEDLGFHYGYTF.

This clone was recorded only once. The V gene is TRBV19, the J gene TRBJ1-5; perhaps TRBD1 as D (5 bases). Germline loops: CDR1 LNHDA, CDR2 SQIVND (reference sequence). The CDR3 extends over 14 amino acids. Trimming cost V 5 bases and J 2 bases, with 10 bases left between them. The CDR3 bases are TGTGCCAGTAGTCAGGGCAGGGGCAATCAGCCCCAGCATTTT. Residues: CASSQGRGNQPQHF.

The chain combines TRBV5-4 with TRBJ2-2; D is undetermined. The CDR3 consists of 13 residues. The germline V gene encodes CDR1 SGHNT and CDR2 YYREEE (reference sequence). Trimming removed 0 bases from V and 6 bases from J, with 6 bases in between. This CDR3 is CASSLVGSGELFF. CDR3 nucleotides: TGTGCCAGCAGCTTGGTAGGGTCCGGGGAGCTGTTTTTT.

The chain combines TRBV9 with TRBJ2-7, with D perhaps TRBD1 (6 bases). V lost 0 bases to trimming and J lost 3 bases, with 10 bases between them. Germline loops: CDR1 SGDLS, CDR2 YYNGEE. The CDR3 loop spans 14 amino acids. CDR3 protein: CASSVAAGDYEQYF. CDR3 nucleotides: TGTGCCAGCAGCGTAGCTGCAGGGGACTACGAGCAGTACTTC.